These 23 T cell receptor beta chains share one sample of origin, sequenced in a study of control samples from healthy donors and cancer patients. Repertoires were generated with immunoSEQ multiplex PCR, while TCRdb's copy carries only in-frame clones and drops some. The sample shows 100,000 to 150,000 clones, over 75% of them seen only once. The sequenced sample consisted of blood. All receptors come from a man younger than 35 in good health.

The chain uses TRBV10-3 and TRBJ1-4; D is ambiguous. This CDR3 is built from 14 residues. Germline V gene data show CDR1 as ENHRY and CDR2 as SYGVKD. The V end was cut by 11 bases, the J end by 7 bases, with 20 bases between. The CDR3 bases are TGTGCCTCTCGGGCCGGCCTCAACCTTGAAAAACTGTTTTTT. This encodes CASRAGLNLEKLFF.

V usage is TRBV5-8 and J usage is TRBJ2-7; D might be TRBD1 (6 bases). Germline V CDR1 and CDR2: SGHTS, YDEGEE. Trimming took 4 bases from V and 2 from J, leaving 16 bases between them. This CDR3 region has 15 residues. The CDR3 loop is CASSSWTVGTYEQYF. CDR3 DNA sequence: TGTGCCAGCAGCAGCTGGACAGTGGGGACCTACGAGCAGTACTTC. The full variable domain, its missing parts supplied by reference TRBV5-8 and TRBJ2-7, is EAGVTQSPTHLIKTRGQQATLRCSPISGHTSVYWYQQALGLGLQFLLWYDEGEERNRGNFPPRFSGRQFPNYSSELNVNALELEDSALYLCASSSWTVGTYEQYFGPGTRLTVT.

The rearrangement joins TRBV4-3 to TRBJ1-1; D ambiguous. This CDR3 contains 13 residues. Germline V gene data show CDR1 as LGHNA and CDR2 as YSLEER. The germline V and J ends were trimmed by 4 bases and 3 bases, with 9 bases remaining between them. Here the CDR3 reads CASSPASDTEAFF. The CDR3 region has the DNA TGCGCCAGCAGCCCGGCGTCCGACACTGAAGCTTTCTTT.

This clone showed up just once. The chain has TRBV30 and TRBJ1-2; D call uncertain. Germline lookup yields CDR1 GTSNPN and CDR2 SVGIG (reference sequence). The CDR3 is 11 amino acids. Trimming took off 6 bases at V and 8 bases at J, with 13 bases between the two ends. The CDR3 reads CACPDGSGYTF. DNA of the CDR3: TGTGCCTGCCCAGATGGTAGCGGCTACACCTTC. The full variable domain, rest sourced from reference TRBV30 and TRBJ1-2, is SQTIHQWPATLVQPVGSPLSLECTVEGTSNPNLYWYRQAAGRGLQLLFYSVGIGQISSEVPQNLSASRPQDRQFILSSKKLLLSDSGFYLCACPDGSGYTFGSGTRLTVV.

The chain joins TRBV5-1 to TRBJ1-1; D unresolved. Per germline, CDR1 SGHRS and CDR2 YFSETQ. This CDR3 is 11 amino acids long. The V end was cut by 0 bases, the J end by 7 bases, with 4 bases between. Here the CDR3 reads CASSLDGEAFF. CDR3 DNA sequence: TGCGCCAGCAGCTTGGACGGTGAAGCTTTCTTT.

The CDR3 spells CSAIESGEYEQYF. The CDR3 DNA reads as TGCAGTGCTATTGAGAGCGGGGAATACGAGCAGTACTTC. The chain links TRBV20-1 to TRBJ2-7, with 7 nucleotides matching TRBD2. From germline, CDR1 is DFQATT and CDR2 SNEGSKA (reference sequence). The CDR3 sequence is 13 residues long. Trimming removed 4 bases from V and 4 bases from J; junction bases left unmatched: 7.

The chain links TRBV27 to TRBJ1-4; D is uncertain. The CDR3 runs 15 residues. The germline CDR1 and CDR2 sequences are MNHEY and SMNVEV (reference sequence). The V end lost 5 bases, the J end lost 0 bases, and 10 bases lay between the germline ends. CDR3 DNA sequence: TGTGCCAGCAGTCCTACAAGAGCAACTAATGAAAAACTGTTTTTT. Protein sequence: CASSPTRATNEKLFF.

V gene TRBV3-1 (or the pseudogene TRBV3-2) combines with J gene TRBJ1-1; a possible D gene is TRBD1 (5 bases). This CDR3 region has 14 residues. Germline loops: CDR1 LGHDT, CDR2 YNNKEL (reference sequence). V was shortened by 2 bases and J by 3 bases, with 10 bases between the two germline ends. CDR3 residues: CASSQLVGDTEAFF. The DNA for the CDR3 is TGTGCCAGCAGCCAATTAGTAGGGGACACTGAAGCTTTCTTT.

The chain is built from TRBV7-3 and TRBJ1-1; the match to TRBD1 covers 7 bases. The J segment lost 1 base and the V segment lost 3 bases, leaving 8 bases of the junction unmatched. Germline lookup yields CDR1 SGHTA and CDR2 FQGTGA. The CDR3 is 16 amino acids. The CDR3 DNA follows: TGTGCCAGCAGCTTTTGGGACAGCCACTCGAACACTGAAGCTTTCTTT. It is translated as CASSFWDSHSNTEAFF.

The V gene is TRBV6-5, the J gene TRBJ2-5; tentatively, D is TRBD2 (6 bases). Germline V gene sequence: CDR1 MNHEY, CDR2 SVGAGI. V was cut by 4 bases and J by 5 bases, with 17 bases left in between. The CDR3 contains 15 residues. As DNA, the CDR3 is TGTGCCAGCAGTTCGGGTTGGGTCAGCGGGGAGACCCAGTACTTC. Its translation is CASSSGWVSGETQYF.

This clone appeared once. The gene calls are TRBV10-1 and TRBJ2-1, with 11 positions matching TRBD1. Germline V gene data show CDR1 as WNHNN and CDR2 as SYGVQD (reference sequence). Trimming took 2 bases from V and 7 from J; bases not matched to a gene: 4. The CDR3 is 15 amino acids. The CDR3 DNA reads as TGCGCCAGCAGTGAGGGGACAGGGGGTCAGAATGAGCAGTTCTTC. It codes for CASSEGTGGQNEQFF.

The chain links TRBV5-1 to TRBJ2-7, with D maybe TRBD2 (5 bases). The germline V and J ends were trimmed by 4 bases and 3 bases, with 8 bases remaining between them. The germline V gene encodes CDR1 SGHRS and CDR2 YFSETQ. The CDR3 has 12 residues. CDR3 coding DNA: TGCGCCAGCAGCCACGGGAACTACGAGCAGTACTTC. Its protein product is CASSHGNYEQYF.

The chain carries TRBV27 and TRBJ2-7; the D gene is possibly TRBD2 (6 bases). Trimming shortened V by 0 bases and J by 3 bases, and 15 bases separated the two germline ends. The CDR3 contains 16 residues. Germline CDR1 MNHEY, CDR2 SMNVEV (reference sequence). This CDR3 reads CASSLSLRRGFYEQYF. The CDR3, as DNA: TGTGCCAGCAGTTTATCGTTGAGGCGGGGATTCTACGAGCAGTACTTC.

V usage is TRBV7-9 and J usage is TRBJ2-5, with 7 bases identical to TRBD1. The V gene's germline CDR1 is SEHNR and CDR2 FQNEAQ (reference sequence). This CDR3 spans 14 amino acids. The trim removed 5 bases at V and 1 base at J, leaving 4 bases unmatched. Here the CDR3 reads CASSPRQGQETQYF. In nucleotides, the CDR3 is TGTGCCAGCAGCCCCAGACAGGGCCAAGAGACCCAGTACTTC. Full variable domain (remainder filled in from reference TRBV7-9 and TRBJ2-5): DTGVSQNPRHKITKRGQNVTFRCDPISEHNRLYWYRQTLGQGPEFLTYFQNEAQLEKSRLLSDRFSAERPKGSFSTLEIQRTEQGDSAMYLCASSPRQGQETQYFGPGTRLLVL.

This clone occurred a few times. This sequence joins TRBV27 and TRBJ1-5; maybe TRBD1 (5 bases). Trimming left V 2 bases short and J 2 bases short, with 16 bases between. This CDR3 contains 17 residues. The germline V gene encodes CDR1 MNHEY and CDR2 SMNVEV (reference sequence). CDR3 in amino acids: CASSLQGRGDGNQPQHF. The CDR3 DNA is TGTGCCAGCAGTTTACAGGGTCGCGGGGATGGCAATCAGCCCCAGCATTTT.

This sequence joins TRBV2 and TRBJ2-2; 15 positions match TRBD2. Unmatched junction bases numbered 6, after V lost 6 bases and J lost 1 base. Germline V gives CDR1 SNHLY, CDR2 FYNNEI. The CDR3 has 18 residues. The CDR3 is CASSLSGLAGGNTGELFF. The CDR3, as DNA: TGTGCCAGCAGCCTATCGGGACTAGCGGGAGGGAACACCGGGGAGCTGTTTTTT. Drawing the rest from reference TRBV2 and TRBJ2-2, the complete variable domain is EPEVTQTPSHQVTQMGQEVILRCVPISNHLYFYWYRQILGQKVEFLVSFYNNEISEKSEIFDDQFSVERPDGSNFTLKIRSTKLEDSAMYFCASSLSGLAGGNTGELFFGEGSRLTVL.

V gene TRBV5-1 combines with J gene TRBJ2-1; 8 nucleotides agree with TRBD2. V was pared by 2 bases and J by 6 bases, with 7 bases of the junction left unmatched. This CDR3 is 15 amino acids long. The germline V gene has CDR1 SGHRS and CDR2 YFSETQ. This CDR3 is CASSFGSAGGNEQFF. The CDR3 region has the DNA TGCGCCAGCAGCTTCGGGTCGGCGGGGGGCAATGAGCAGTTCTTC.

The CDR3 region has the DNA TGTGCCAGCTCACAGAAGGTTCCGGGACTAGGCTCCTACGAGCAGTACTTC. It codes for CASSQKVPGLGSYEQYF. The V and J genes are TRBV18 and TRBJ2-7, with 8 bases lining up with TRBD2. The germline V gene has CDR1 KGHSH and CDR2 LQKENI. Trimming cost V 4 bases and J 0 bases; bases outside gene matches: 11. The CDR3 has 17 amino acids.

The J gene is TRBJ2-7, the V gene TRBV6-5; 10 bases match TRBD1. CDR1 and CDR2 (germline): MNHEY, SVGAGI. This CDR3 is built from 14 residues. J was trimmed by 7 bases and V by 4 bases; bases with no gene match: 7. Written as DNA, the CDR3 is TGTGCCAGCAGTTCCCTGGACAGGGGGGGTGAGCAGTACTTC. Its protein is CASSSLDRGGEQYF.

The rearrangement joins TRBV19 to TRBJ1-1; D gene uncertain. Germline CDR1 reads LNHDA; CDR2 reads SQIVND (reference sequence). V gave up 0 bases and J gave up 4 bases, with 15 bases separating them. The CDR3 sequence is 16 residues long. CDR3 nucleotides: TGTGCCAGTAGTATAGATCGAAGCTACGCGGGCACTGAAGCTTTCTTT. Translating gives CASSIDRSYAGTEAFF.

The chain couples TRBV6-4 to TRBJ2-3; D might be TRBD2 (6 bases). V was trimmed by 4 bases and J by 2 bases, leaving 7 bases between them. CDR3 length equals 13 residues. CDR1 is MRHNA, CDR2 SNTAGT, per germline. The CDR3 loop reads CASSGGDTDTQYF. The CDR3 DNA sequence: TGTGCCAGCAGTGGGGGGGACACAGATACGCAGTATTTT.

The rearrangement joins TRBV3-1 (or the pseudogene TRBV3-2) to TRBJ2-3; no definite D call. This CDR3 is 13 amino acids long. Between the trimmed V and J ends, which lost 4 bases and 4 bases, there was a span of 9 bases. Germline CDR1 reads LGHDT; CDR2 reads YNNKEL (reference sequence). The CDR3 DNA follows: TGTGCCAGCAGCCCAATAGCCGCAGATACGCAGTATTTT. Its translation: CASSPIAADTQYF.

The chain couples TRBV5-4 to TRBJ1-5, with TRBD1 identical over 7 bases. The CDR3 has 15 residues. Germline V CDR1 and CDR2: SGHNT, YYREEE (reference sequence). Losses at the gene ends were 3 bases for V and 3 bases for J; bases not matched to a gene: 6. The CDR3 sequence is CASSSDREANQPQHF. DNA for the CDR3: TGTGCCAGCAGCTCTGACAGGGAGGCCAATCAGCCCCAGCATTTT.